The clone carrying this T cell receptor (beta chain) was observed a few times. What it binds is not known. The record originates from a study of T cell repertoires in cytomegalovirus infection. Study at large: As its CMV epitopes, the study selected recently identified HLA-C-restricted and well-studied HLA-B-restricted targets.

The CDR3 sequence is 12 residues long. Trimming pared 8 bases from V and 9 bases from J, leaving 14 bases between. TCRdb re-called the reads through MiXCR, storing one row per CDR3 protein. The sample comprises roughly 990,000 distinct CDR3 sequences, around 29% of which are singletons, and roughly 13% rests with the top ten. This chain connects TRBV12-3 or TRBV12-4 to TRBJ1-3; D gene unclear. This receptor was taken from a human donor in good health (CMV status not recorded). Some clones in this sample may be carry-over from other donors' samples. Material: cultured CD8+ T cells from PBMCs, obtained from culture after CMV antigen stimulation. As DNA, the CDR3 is TGTGCCAGCGACCTCGGAGCGGGCACCATATATTTT. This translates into CASDLGAGTIYF.